This TCR beta chain came from a study of beta chain features in type 1 diabetes. As to this clone: No antigen is known for it.

Cell sorting via CD45RO/CCR7/CD25/CD127/CD95/CD27 was performed to obtain CD4+ naive, central memory, regulatory and stem cell-like memory cells. Findings and caveats of the study: For type 1 diabetes patients, VDJ junctions showed fewer insertions and more deletions. Whether TCRB rearrangement is influenced by HLA type was left unresolved in this analysis.

Expressed TCRB transcripts were sequenced because the isolated RNA had all been reverse transcribed beforehand. Some clones are missing from TCRdb's copy, which holds only in-frame ones; the method was immunoSEQ multiplex PCR. The data hold 330,000 or so clones, with around 20% observed a single time. The receptor comes from a woman aged 18-29 years in good health. Sequenced material: naive CD4+ T cells from blood.

CDR3 DNA sequence: TGTGCCTTAGCGGTCCTATCTGGCTACACCTTC. This gives the protein CALAVLSGYTF. The chain is built from TRBV30 and TRBJ1-2, with no clear D. Germline V CDR1 and CDR2: GTSNPN, SVGIG (reference sequence). The V end was cut by 7 bases, the J end by 7 bases, with 13 bases between. The CDR3 covers 11 residues. Using reference TRBV30 and TRBJ1-2 for the parts outside the CDR3, the full variable domain is SQTIHQWPATLVQPVGSPLSLECTVEGTSNPNLYWYRQAAGRGLQLLFYSVGIGQISSEVPQNLSASRPQDRQFILSSKKLLLSDSGFYLCALAVLSGYTFGSGTRLTVV.